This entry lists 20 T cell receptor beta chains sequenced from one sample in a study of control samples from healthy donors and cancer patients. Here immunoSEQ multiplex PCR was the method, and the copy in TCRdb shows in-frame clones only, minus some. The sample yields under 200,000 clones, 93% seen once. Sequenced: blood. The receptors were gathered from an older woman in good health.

The CDR3 coding sequence is TGTGCTAGTGGTTTGGTAAGGCGGGGGGGCTACAATGAGCAGTTCTTC. As protein: CASGLVRRGGYNEQFF. The chain recombines TRBV12-5 with TRBJ2-1, with 9 bases lining up with TRBD2. CDR3 size: 16 residues. Germline V CDR1 and CDR2: LGHNT, FRNRAP. V dropped 0 bases and J dropped 3; count of bases not matched to a gene: 3.

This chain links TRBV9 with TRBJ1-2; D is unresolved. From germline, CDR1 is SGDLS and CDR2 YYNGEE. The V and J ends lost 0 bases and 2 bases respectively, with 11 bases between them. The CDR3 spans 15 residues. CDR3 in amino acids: CASSVGLELNYGYTF. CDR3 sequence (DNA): TGTGCCAGCAGCGTAGGCTTAGAACTAAACTATGGCTACACCTTC.

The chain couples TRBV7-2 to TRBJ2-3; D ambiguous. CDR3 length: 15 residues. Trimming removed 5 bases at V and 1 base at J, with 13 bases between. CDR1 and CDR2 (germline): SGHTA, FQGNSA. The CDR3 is CASSLYKTGTDTQYF. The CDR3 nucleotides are TGTGCCAGCAGCCTGTACAAGACTGGCACAGATACGCAGTATTTT.

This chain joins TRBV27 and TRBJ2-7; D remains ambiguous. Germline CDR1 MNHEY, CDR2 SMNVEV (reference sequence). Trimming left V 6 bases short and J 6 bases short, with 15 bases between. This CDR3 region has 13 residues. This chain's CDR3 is CASREIRFSEQYF. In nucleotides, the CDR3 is TGTGCCAGCAGAGAAATCAGGTTCTCCGAGCAGTACTTC.

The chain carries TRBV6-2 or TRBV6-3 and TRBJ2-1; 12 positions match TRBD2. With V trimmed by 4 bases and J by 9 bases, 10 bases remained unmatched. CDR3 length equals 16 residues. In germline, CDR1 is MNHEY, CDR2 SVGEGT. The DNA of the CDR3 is TGTGCCAGCAGTTTAGCCCGGACTAGCGGGGATAGTGAGCAGTTCTTC. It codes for CASSLARTSGDSEQFF.

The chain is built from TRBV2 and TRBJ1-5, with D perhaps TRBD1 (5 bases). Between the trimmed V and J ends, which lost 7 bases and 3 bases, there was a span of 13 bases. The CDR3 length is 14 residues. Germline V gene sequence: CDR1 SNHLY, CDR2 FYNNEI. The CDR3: CASNKDSANQPQHF. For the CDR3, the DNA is TGTGCCAGCAACAAAGACAGCGCCAATCAGCCCCAGCATTTT.

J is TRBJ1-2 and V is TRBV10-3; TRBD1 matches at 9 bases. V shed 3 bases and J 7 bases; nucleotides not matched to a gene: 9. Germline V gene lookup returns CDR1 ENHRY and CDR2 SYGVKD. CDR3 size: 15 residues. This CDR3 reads CAISDSQQGAGGYTF. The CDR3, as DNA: TGTGCCATCAGTGACTCACAACAGGGGGCGGGTGGCTACACCTTC.

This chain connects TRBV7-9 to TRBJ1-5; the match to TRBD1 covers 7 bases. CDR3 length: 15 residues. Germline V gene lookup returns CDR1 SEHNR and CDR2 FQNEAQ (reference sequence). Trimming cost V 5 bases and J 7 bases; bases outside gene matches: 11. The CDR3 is CASSPGTVDGQPQHF. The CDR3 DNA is TGTGCCAGCAGCCCCGGGACAGTAGACGGACAGCCCCAGCATTTT.

The CDR3 protein is CASSYRIWTEAFF. In nucleotides, the CDR3 is TGTGCCAGCAGTTATCGGATATGGACTGAAGCTTTCTTT. The chain links TRBV6-2 or TRBV6-3 to TRBJ1-1; no clear D gene. This CDR3 region has 13 residues. The V end lost 3 bases, the J end lost 5 bases, and 10 bases lay between the germline ends. Germline V gene sequence: CDR1 MNHEY, CDR2 SVGEGT.

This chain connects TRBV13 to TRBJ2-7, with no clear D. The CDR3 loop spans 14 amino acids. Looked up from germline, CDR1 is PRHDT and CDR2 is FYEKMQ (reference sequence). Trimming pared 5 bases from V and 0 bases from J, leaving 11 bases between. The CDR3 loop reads CASSLRSGSYEQYF. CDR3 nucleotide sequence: TGTGCCAGCAGCCTGCGCTCGGGCTCCTACGAGCAGTACTTC.

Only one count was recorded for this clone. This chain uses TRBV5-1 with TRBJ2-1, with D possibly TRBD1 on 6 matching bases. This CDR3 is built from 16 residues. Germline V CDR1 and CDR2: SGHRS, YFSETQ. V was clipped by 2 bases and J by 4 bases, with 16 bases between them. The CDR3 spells CASSFAGRGGYNEQFF. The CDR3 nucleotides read TGCGCCAGCAGCTTTGCAGGGAGAGGGGGTTACAATGAGCAGTTCTTC.

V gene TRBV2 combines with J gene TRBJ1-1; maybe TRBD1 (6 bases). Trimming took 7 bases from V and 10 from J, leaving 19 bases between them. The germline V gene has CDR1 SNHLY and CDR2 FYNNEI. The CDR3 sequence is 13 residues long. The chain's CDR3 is CASTPGGTGPAFF. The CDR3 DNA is TGTGCCAGCACCCCAGGTGGAACAGGGCCAGCTTTCTTT.

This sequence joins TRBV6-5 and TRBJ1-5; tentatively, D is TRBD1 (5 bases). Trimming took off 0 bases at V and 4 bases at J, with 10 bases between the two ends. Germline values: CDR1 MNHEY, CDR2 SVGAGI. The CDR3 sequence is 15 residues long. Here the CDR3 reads CASSYSPAGNQPQHF. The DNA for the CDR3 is TGTGCCAGCAGTTACTCCCCAGCAGGGAATCAGCCCCAGCATTTT.

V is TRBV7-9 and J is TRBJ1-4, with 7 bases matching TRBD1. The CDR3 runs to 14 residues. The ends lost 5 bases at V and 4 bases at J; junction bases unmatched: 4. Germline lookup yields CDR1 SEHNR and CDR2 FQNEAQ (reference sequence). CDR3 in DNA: TGTGCCAGCAGCGTACAGGGGCTTAATGAAAAACTGTTTTTT. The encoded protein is CASSVQGLNEKLFF.

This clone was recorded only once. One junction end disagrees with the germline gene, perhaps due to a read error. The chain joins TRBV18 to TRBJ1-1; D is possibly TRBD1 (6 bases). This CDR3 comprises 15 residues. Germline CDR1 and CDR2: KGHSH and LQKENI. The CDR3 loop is CASSSVNTGNIEAFF. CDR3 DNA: TGTGCCAGCTCATCAGTAAATACAGGGAACATTGAAGCTTTCTTT.

The CDR3 DNA is TGTGCTAGTGGTTTAACCAGGGGGAATGGCTACACCTTC. Encoded protein: CASGLTRGNGYTF. This chain joins TRBV12-5 and TRBJ1-2; 7 nucleotides align to TRBD1. This CDR3 has 13 residues. After removal of 3 bases from V and 6 bases from J, the junction contained 4 bases not matched to a gene. Germline CDR1 and CDR2: LGHNT and FRNRAP.

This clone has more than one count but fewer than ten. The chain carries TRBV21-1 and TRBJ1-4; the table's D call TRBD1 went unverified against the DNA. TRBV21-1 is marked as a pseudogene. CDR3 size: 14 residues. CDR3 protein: CASSPCRYSEKLFF. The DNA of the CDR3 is TGTGCCAGCAGTCCTTGTAGGTACAGTGAAAAACTGTTTTTT.

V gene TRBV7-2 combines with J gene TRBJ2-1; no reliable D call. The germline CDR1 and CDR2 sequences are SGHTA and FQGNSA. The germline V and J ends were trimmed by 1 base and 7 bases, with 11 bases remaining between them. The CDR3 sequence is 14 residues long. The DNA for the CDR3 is TGTGCCAGCAGCTTAGGGCCCCCACTGAATGAGCAGTTCTTC. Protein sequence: CASSLGPPLNEQFF. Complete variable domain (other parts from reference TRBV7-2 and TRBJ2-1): GAGVSQSPSNKVTEKGKDVELRCDPISGHTALYWYRQSLGQGLEFLIYFQGNSAPDKSGLPSDRFSAERTGGSVSTLTIQRTQQEDSAVYLCASSLGPPLNEQFFGPGTRLTVL.

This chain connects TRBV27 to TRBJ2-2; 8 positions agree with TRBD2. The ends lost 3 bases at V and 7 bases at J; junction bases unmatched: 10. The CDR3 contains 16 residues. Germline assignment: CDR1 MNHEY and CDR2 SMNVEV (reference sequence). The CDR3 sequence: CASSFYMAGGGGELFF. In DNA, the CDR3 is TGTGCCAGCAGTTTCTATATGGCGGGGGGTGGCGGGGAGCTGTTTTTT.

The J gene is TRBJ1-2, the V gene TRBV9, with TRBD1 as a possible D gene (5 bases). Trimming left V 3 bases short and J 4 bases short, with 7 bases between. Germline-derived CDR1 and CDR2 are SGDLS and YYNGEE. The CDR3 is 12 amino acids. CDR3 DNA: TGTGCCAGCAGCGCGGACACCTATGGCTACACCTTC. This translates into CASSADTYGYTF.